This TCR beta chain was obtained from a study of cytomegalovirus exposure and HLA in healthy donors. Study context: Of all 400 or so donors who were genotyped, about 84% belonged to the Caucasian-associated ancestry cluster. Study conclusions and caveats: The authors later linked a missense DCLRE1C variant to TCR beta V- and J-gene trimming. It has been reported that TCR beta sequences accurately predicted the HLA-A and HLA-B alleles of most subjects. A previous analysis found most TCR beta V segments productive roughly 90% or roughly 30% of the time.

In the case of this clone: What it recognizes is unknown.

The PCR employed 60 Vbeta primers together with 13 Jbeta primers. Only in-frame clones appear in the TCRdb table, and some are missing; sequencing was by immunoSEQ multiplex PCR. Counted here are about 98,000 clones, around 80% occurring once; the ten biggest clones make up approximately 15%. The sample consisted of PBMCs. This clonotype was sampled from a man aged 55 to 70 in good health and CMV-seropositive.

CDR3 sequence reads: CASRTHAPSGEQYF. The CDR3 DNA sequence: TGTGCCAGCAGAACTCATGCCCCATCCGGCGAGCAGTACTTC. This chain links TRBV6-1 with TRBJ2-7; D gene uncertain. Trimming cost V 6 bases and J 6 bases, with 18 bases left between them. The germline V gene has CDR1 MNHNS and CDR2 SASEGT. CDR3 length: 14 residues.